This T cell receptor (beta chain) is drawn from a study of T cell responses to AZD1222 COVID-19 vaccine. Study-wide results and limits: Researchers report vaccine-associated CD4 TCRs spanning spike, with dominance at 160-218 and 743-854.

On this clone itself: Its matching antigen is unknown.

Sequenced by immunoSEQ multiplex PCR; TCRdb stores in-frame clones only, minus some. The repertoire holds roughly 140,000 clones, with approximately 88% as singletons. The starting material was peripheral blood, obtained on day 0 of MenACWY control vaccination. This TCR was sampled from an adult in good health.

The CDR3 bases are TGCAGCGTTGAAAAGTTGCAGGTCGACGAGCAGTACTTC. Translating gives CSVEKLQVDEQYF. The V call is TRBV29-1, the J call TRBJ2-7; no reliable D call. The CDR3 totals 13 residues. CDR1 and CDR2 (germline): SQVTM, ANQGSEA. Between the trimmed V and J ends, which lost 2 bases and 5 bases, there was a span of 13 bases.